A single sample is the source of the 27 T cell receptor beta chains below, sequenced in a study of cytomegalovirus exposure and HLA in healthy donors. It was with 60 Vbeta and 13 Jbeta primers that the PCR ran. Assay used: immunoSEQ multiplex PCR; TCRdb lists only in-frame clones, some missing. Here the sample spans around 75,000 clones, 75% to 85% being singletons. Sequencing used PBMCs. These TCRs come from a man between 40 and 49 years old in good health and CMV-seronegative.

Here the CDR3 DNA reads TGTGCCAGCAGTGCCAACAGGGGACAAGAGGAAAAACTGTTTTTT. It is translated as CASSANRGQEEKLFF. This chain uses TRBV25-1 with TRBJ1-4; 7 nucleotides line up with TRBD1. J lost 8 bases, V lost 4 bases, and 10 bases had no gene match. This CDR3 spans 15 amino acids. The germline V gene encodes CDR1 MGHDK and CDR2 SYGVNS.

This clone appeared a single time. The rearrangement links TRBV10-1 to TRBJ2-1; weak D call: TRBD1 (6 bases). This CDR3 spans 14 amino acids. In germline, CDR1 is WNHNN, CDR2 SYGVQD (reference sequence). The ends were cut back, 6 bases at V and 3 bases at J, with 12 bases in the middle. The CDR3 region is CASSRGRGYNEQFF. In DNA form, the CDR3 reads TGCGCCAGCAGCAGGGGCCGGGGCTACAATGAGCAGTTCTTC.

This clone showed up just a few times. J is TRBJ1-5 and V is TRBV4-2; TRBD1 agrees at 9 bases. Germline V CDR1 and CDR2: LGHNA, YNFKEQ. This CDR3 is 16 amino acids long. The V and J ends lost 0 bases and 6 bases, in that order; junction bases with no gene match: 6. The CDR3 region is CASSQDTGGAGQPQHF. DNA for the CDR3: TGTGCCAGCAGCCAAGACACAGGGGGCGCAGGTCAGCCCCAGCATTTT.

This rearrangement joins TRBV10-3 to TRBJ2-5; 7 positions match TRBD1. V lost 10 bases, J lost 1 base, and 3 bases stayed unmatched. Per the germline V gene, CDR1 is ENHRY and CDR2 is SYGVKD. The CDR3 sequence is 12 residues long. Here the CDR3 DNA reads TGTGCCAGTCGGGACAGCCAAGAGACCCAGTACTTC. It yields the protein CASRDSQETQYF.

The chain employs TRBV9 and TRBJ1-3, with D perhaps TRBD1 (5 bases). The CDR3 is 13 residues long. V shed 2 bases and J shed 4 bases, with 7 bases lying between them. CDR1 and CDR2 from the germline V gene are SGDLS and YYNGEE. For the CDR3, the DNA is TGTGCCAGCAGCGTGGGGCGGGGAAACACCATATATTTT. Its translation: CASSVGRGNTIYF. The full variable domain, rest sourced from reference TRBV9 and TRBJ1-3, is DSGVTQTPKHLITATGQRVTLRCSPRSGDLSVYWYQQSLDQGLQFLIQYYNGEERAKGNILERFSAQQFPDLHSELNLSSLELGDSALYFCASSVGRGNTIYFGEGSWLTVV.

CDR3: CASSKRDRGQTQYF. In nucleotides, the CDR3 is TGTGCCAGCAGCAAGAGGGACAGGGGTCAGACCCAGTACTTC. This rearrangement joins TRBV7-9 to TRBJ2-5; TRBD1 agrees at 10 bases. CDR1 SEHNR and CDR2 FQNEAQ come from the germline V gene (reference sequence). This CDR3 spans 14 amino acids. With V trimmed by 5 bases and J by 6 bases, 6 bases remained unmatched. Combining the CDR3 with reference TRBV7-9 and TRBJ2-5 gives the whole variable domain DTGVSQNPRHKITKRGQNVTFRCDPISEHNRLYWYRQTLGQGPEFLTYFQNEAQLEKSRLLSDRFSAERPKGSFSTLEIQRTEQGDSAMYLCASSKRDRGQTQYFGPGTRLLVL.

This clone was seen only a few times. V is TRBV19 and J is TRBJ2-7; weak D call: TRBD2 (6 bases). In germline, CDR1 is LNHDA, CDR2 SQIVND (reference sequence). The CDR3 is 12 residues long. The V end lost 2 bases, the J end lost 5 bases, and 7 bases lay between the germline ends. CDR3 nucleotides: TGTGCCAGTAGTATACGGGAGCACGAGCAGTACTTC. Translated, it gives CASSIREHEQYF.

The chain couples TRBV5-1 to TRBJ1-4; TRBD1 agrees at 10 bases. CDR3 length: 15 residues. J gave up 8 bases and V 3 bases, and 7 bases lay outside the gene matches. Germline CDR1 and CDR2: SGHRS and YFSETQ. The chain's CDR3 is CASSSGTGVDEKLFF. Here the CDR3 DNA reads TGCGCCAGCAGCTCCGGGACAGGGGTGGACGAAAAACTGTTTTTT.

DNA for the CDR3: TGTGCCAGCTCACCACCTGCTACCACAGATACGCAGTATTTT. It translates to CASSPPATTDTQYF. The chain carries TRBV18 and TRBJ2-3; D gene uncertain. Trimming took 0 bases from V and 2 from J, leaving 6 bases between them. This CDR3 has 14 residues. Looked up from germline, CDR1 is KGHSH and CDR2 is LQKENI.

The V and J genes are TRBV19 and TRBJ2-2, with D unresolved. The CDR3 length is 15 residues. Germline CDR1 is LNHDA and CDR2 is SQIVND (reference sequence). V lost 1 base and J 2 bases, leaving 8 bases between the germline ends. CDR3 residues: CASSIGHLNTGELFF. The DNA of the CDR3 is TGTGCCAGTAGTATAGGACACCTAAACACCGGGGAGCTGTTTTTT.

DNA of the CDR3: TGTGCCTGGAGTCAGGAAATGAACACTGAAGCTTTCTTT. Its translation is CAWSQEMNTEAFF. The chain couples TRBV30 to TRBJ1-1; D uncertain. In germline, CDR1 is GTSNPN, CDR2 SVGIG (reference sequence). There are 13 residues in the CDR3. Trimming stripped 2 bases from V and 0 bases from J, with 7 bases between.

This clone came up a few times. This chain connects TRBV5-1 to TRBJ2-3; D gene ambiguous. Deletions cut 2 bases from V and 2 bases from J, with 3 bases between. The length of the CDR3 is 12 residues. The V gene's germline CDR1 is SGHRS and CDR2 YFSETQ. CDR3 region: CASSLHTDTQYF. CDR3 nucleotides: TGCGCCAGCAGCTTACACACAGATACGCAGTATTTT.

This clone was detected once. V gene TRBV6-1 combines with J gene TRBJ1-2, with TRBD1 matching 8 bases. The CDR3 consists of 14 residues. Germline V gives CDR1 MNHNS, CDR2 SASEGT. J lost 4 bases, V lost 5 bases, and 6 bases had no gene match. The DNA for the CDR3 is TGTGCCAGCAGTCCTGGACAGGGCCGCTATGGCTACACCTTC. Translation: CASSPGQGRYGYTF.

The V call is TRBV15, the J call TRBJ2-1; D perhaps matches TRBD1 (5 bases). This CDR3 has 15 residues. Looked up from germline, CDR1 is LNHNV and CDR2 is YYDKDF (reference sequence). Trimming took off 1 base at V and 3 bases at J, with 10 bases between the two ends. The CDR3 loop reads CATSRGGRVYNEQFF. The CDR3 bases are TGTGCCACCAGCAGAGGGGGCAGGGTCTACAATGAGCAGTTCTTC. The variable domain in full, completed from reference TRBV15 and TRBJ2-1, reads DAMVIQNPRYQVTQFGKPVTLSCSQTLNHNVMYWYQQKSSQAPKLLFHYYDKDFNNEADTPDNFQSRRPNTSFCFLDIRSPGLGDTAMYLCATSRGGRVYNEQFFGPGTRLTVL.

The gene calls are TRBV28 and TRBJ2-2, with 10 bases fitting TRBD1. The CDR3 extends over 17 amino acids. Unmatched junction bases numbered 10, after V lost 1 base and J lost 8 bases. Germline V gives CDR1 MDHEN, CDR2 SYDVKM. DNA for the CDR3: TGTGCCAGCAGTTTATTTAGCGACAGGGGGCTTCCTGGGGAGCTGTTTTTT. Translating gives CASSLFSDRGLPGELFF.

This clone was observed a handful of times. The chain carries TRBV18 and TRBJ1-2; TRBD1 matches 9 bases. There are 13 residues in the CDR3. Germline CDR1 and CDR2: KGHSH and LQKENI. The J segment lost 4 bases and the V segment lost 11 bases, leaving 8 bases of the junction unmatched. The CDR3 loop is CAGRQGDGYGYTF. Here the CDR3 DNA reads TGTGCCGGAAGACAGGGGGACGGCTATGGCTACACCTTC.

The chain uses TRBV11-2 and TRBJ1-5; the D is unclear. CDR1 and CDR2 from the germline V gene are SGHAT and FQNNGV. V was cut by 1 base and J by 3 bases, with 4 bases left in between. There are 13 residues in the CDR3. DNA of the CDR3: TGTGCCAGCAGCTTAGGACTCAATCAGCCCCAGCATTTT. As protein: CASSLGLNQPQHF.

The rearrangement joins TRBV4-2 to TRBJ2-2, with 7 bases lining up with TRBD2. The CDR3 loop spans 18 amino acids. Germline CDR1 is LGHNA and CDR2 is YNFKEQ. V gave up 4 bases and J gave up 4 bases; unmatched junction bases: 15. CDR3 in DNA: TGTGCCAGCAGCCGTTCCGAGGGAGGGTCCCCGGGCACCGGGGAGCTGTTTTTT. Translating gives CASSRSEGGSPGTGELFF.

The chain recombines TRBV9 with TRBJ1-1; D remains unclear. Germline CDR1 and CDR2: SGDLS and YYNGEE. CDR3 length: 13 residues. With 0 bases removed from V and 6 bases from J, the gap between germline ends came to 9 bases. As DNA, the CDR3 is TGTGCCAGCAGCGTAGTACGGGGTCCTGAAGCTTTCTTT. Protein: CASSVVRGPEAFF.

This chain joins TRBV6-6 and TRBJ2-5, with 7 bases identical to TRBD1. The J call may be faulty, since TRBJ2-7 better matches the DNA end. Germline CDR1 is MNHNY and CDR2 is SVGAGI (reference sequence). The CDR3 contains 14 residues. The CDR3 here is CASSYGQVSYEQYF. The CDR3 DNA follows: TGTGCCAGCAGTTACGGACAGGTTTCCTACGAGCAGTACTTC.

The J gene is TRBJ2-7, the V gene TRBV2; D not resolved. Trimming removed 6 bases from V and 4 bases from J, with 19 bases in between. Germline CDR1 is SNHLY and CDR2 is FYNNEI. CDR3 length equals 15 residues. The CDR3 nucleotides are TGTGCCAGCAGCGACATCGGCTCCTCTCTTTACGAGCAGTACTTC. Translated: CASSDIGSSLYEQYF.

The J gene is TRBJ1-3, the V gene TRBV7-3; 8 bases fit TRBD1. Germline V gene data show CDR1 as SGHTA and CDR2 as FQGTGA. The trim removed 1 base at V and 3 bases at J, leaving 5 bases unmatched. The CDR3 has 16 residues. DNA of the CDR3: TGTGCCAGCAGCTTAATGGCAGGGGGCGATGGAAACACCATATATTTT. Translated, it gives CASSLMAGGDGNTIYF.

The chain uses TRBV18 and TRBJ1-4; D remains ambiguous. CDR3 size: 15 residues. V shed 3 bases and J shed 6 bases, with 14 bases lying between them. The germline V gene has CDR1 KGHSH and CDR2 LQKENI. CDR3: CASSPTSGRDEKLFF. Written as DNA, the CDR3 is TGTGCCAGCTCACCGACGTCTGGGAGAGATGAAAAACTGTTTTTT.

J is TRBJ2-7 and V is TRBV6-1; TRBD1 matches 10 bases. V lost 4 bases and J lost 5; bases outside the gene matches: 5. Germline values: CDR1 MNHNS, CDR2 SASEGT. This CDR3 contains 14 residues. This chain's CDR3 is CASSAGQGKDEQYF. The CDR3 nucleotides read TGTGCCAGCAGTGCGGGACAGGGGAAAGACGAGCAGTACTTC.

V and J are TRBV5-1 and TRBJ1-3, with 12 bases identical to TRBD1. V lost 0 bases to trimming and J lost 4 bases; unmatched junction nucleotides: 5. Germline CDR1 and CDR2: SGHRS and YFSETQ. The CDR3 totals 17 residues. In DNA, the CDR3 is TGCGCCAGCAGCTTGGCGGGACAGGGGGCTTGGGGAAACACCATATATTTT. Its protein is CASSLAGQGAWGNTIYF.

This chain joins TRBV5-5 and TRBJ1-1; D gene uncertain. V lost 5 bases, J lost 1 base, and 12 bases lay in between. CDR1 and CDR2 (germline): SGHKS, YYEKEE (reference sequence). This CDR3 contains 14 residues. Written as DNA, the CDR3 is TGTGCCAGCAGTCTTATACCGGGGAACACTGAAGCTTTCTTT. It yields the protein CASSLIPGNTEAFF.

The CDR3 loop is CATSKGTSGGLYEQYF. CDR3 DNA: TGTGCCACCAGCAAAGGAACTAGCGGGGGTTTGTACGAGCAGTACTTC. The J gene is TRBJ2-7, the V gene TRBV15, with 11 bases fitting TRBD2. There are 16 residues in the CDR3. V lost 4 bases and J lost 4; bases outside the gene matches: 9. The germline gives CDR1 LNHNV, CDR2 YYDKDF (reference sequence).